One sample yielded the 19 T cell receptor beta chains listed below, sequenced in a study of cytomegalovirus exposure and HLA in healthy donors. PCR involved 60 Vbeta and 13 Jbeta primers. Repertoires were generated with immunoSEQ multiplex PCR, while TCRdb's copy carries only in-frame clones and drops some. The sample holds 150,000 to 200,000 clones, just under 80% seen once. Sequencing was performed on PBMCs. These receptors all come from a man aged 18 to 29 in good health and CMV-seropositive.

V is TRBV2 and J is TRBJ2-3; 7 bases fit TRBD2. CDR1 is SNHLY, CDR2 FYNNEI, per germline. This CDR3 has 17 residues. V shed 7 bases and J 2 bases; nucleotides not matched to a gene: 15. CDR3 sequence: CASIFKEKRGPTDTQYF. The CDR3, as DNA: TGTGCCAGCATCTTTAAAGAAAAGCGGGGACCCACAGATACGCAGTATTTT.

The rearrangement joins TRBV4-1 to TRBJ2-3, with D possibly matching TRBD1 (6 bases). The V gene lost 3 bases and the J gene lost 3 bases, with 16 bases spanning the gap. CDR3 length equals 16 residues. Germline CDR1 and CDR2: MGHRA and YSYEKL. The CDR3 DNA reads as TGCGCCAGCAGCCAGAACCGACAGGACGTTACAGATACGCAGTATTTT. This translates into CASSQNRQDVTDTQYF.

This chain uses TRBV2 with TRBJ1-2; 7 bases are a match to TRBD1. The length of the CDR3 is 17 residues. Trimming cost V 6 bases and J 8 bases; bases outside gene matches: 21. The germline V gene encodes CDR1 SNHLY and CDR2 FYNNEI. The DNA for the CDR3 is TGTGCCAGCAGACGAGAAGTGGTTGAGGGGGCGCAAGGAGGCTACACCTTC. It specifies CASRREVVEGAQGGYTF.

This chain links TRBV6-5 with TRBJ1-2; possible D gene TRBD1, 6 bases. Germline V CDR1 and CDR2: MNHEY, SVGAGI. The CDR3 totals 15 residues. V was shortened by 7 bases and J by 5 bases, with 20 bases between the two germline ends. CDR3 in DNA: TGTGCCAGCAAAGCCGTGGACAGAGGAGAATATGGCTACACCTTC. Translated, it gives CASKAVDRGEYGYTF.

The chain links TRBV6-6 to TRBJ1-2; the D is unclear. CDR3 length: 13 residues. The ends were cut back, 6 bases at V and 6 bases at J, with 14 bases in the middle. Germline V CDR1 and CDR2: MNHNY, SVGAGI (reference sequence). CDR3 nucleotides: TGTGCCAGCAGCTCGACTGTACAAAATGGCTACACCTTC. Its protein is CASSSTVQNGYTF.

The CDR3 sequence: CASRGGGASYNEQFF. The CDR3 nucleotides are TGTGCCAGCAGGGGTGGGGGGGCGTCCTACAATGAGCAGTTCTTC. J is TRBJ2-1 and V is TRBV6-1; TRBD2 is a possible D gene (7 bases). The CDR3 sequence is 15 residues long. The V gene's germline CDR1 is MNHNS and CDR2 SASEGT. V dropped 6 bases and J dropped 1 base, with 13 bases sitting between them.

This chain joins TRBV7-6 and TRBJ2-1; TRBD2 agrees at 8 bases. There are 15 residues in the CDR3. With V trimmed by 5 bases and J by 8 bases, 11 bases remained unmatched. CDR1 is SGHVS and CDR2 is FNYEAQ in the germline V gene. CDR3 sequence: CASSKSGSRTDEQFF. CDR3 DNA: TGTGCCAGCAGCAAAAGCGGGAGTCGGACCGATGAGCAGTTCTTC.

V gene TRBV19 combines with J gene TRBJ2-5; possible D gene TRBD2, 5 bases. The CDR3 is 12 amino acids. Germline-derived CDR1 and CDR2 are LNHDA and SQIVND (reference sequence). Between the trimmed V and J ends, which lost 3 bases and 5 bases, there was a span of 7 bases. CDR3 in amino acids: CASSMGGETQYF. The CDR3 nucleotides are TGTGCCAGTAGTATGGGCGGGGAGACCCAGTACTTC. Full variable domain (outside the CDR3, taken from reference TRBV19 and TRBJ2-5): DGGITQSPKYLFRKEGQNVTLSCEQNLNHDAMYWYRQDPGQGLRLIYYSQIVNDFQKGDIAEGYSVSREKKESFPLTVTSAQKNPTAFYLCASSMGGETQYFGPGTRLLVL.

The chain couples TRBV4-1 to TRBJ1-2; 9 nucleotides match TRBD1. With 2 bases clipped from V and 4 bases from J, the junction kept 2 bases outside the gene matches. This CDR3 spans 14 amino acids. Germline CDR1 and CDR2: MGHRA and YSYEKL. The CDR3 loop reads CASSQPDRGYGYTF. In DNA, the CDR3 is TGCGCCAGCAGCCAACCGGACAGGGGCTATGGCTACACCTTC.

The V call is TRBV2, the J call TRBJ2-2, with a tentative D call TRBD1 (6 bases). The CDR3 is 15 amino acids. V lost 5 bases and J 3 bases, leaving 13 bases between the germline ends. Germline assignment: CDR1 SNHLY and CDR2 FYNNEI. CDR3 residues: CASSSRGRDTGELFF. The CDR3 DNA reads TGTGCCAGCAGTTCCAGGGGAAGGGACACCGGGGAGCTGTTTTTT.

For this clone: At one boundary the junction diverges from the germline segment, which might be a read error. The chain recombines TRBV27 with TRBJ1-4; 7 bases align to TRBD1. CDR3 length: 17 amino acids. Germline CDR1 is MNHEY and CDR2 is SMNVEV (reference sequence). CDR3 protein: CVSGYRGVARSSEKLFF. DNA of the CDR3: TGTGTCAGCGGCTACAGGGGCGTCGCGCGGTCGTCGGAAAAACTGTTTTTT.

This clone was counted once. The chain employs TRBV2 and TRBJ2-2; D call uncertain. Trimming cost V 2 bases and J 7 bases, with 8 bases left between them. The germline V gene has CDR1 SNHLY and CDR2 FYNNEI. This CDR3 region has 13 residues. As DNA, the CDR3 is TGTGCCAGCAGTGAACTAACCTTCGGGGAGCTGTTTTTT. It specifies CASSELTFGELFF.

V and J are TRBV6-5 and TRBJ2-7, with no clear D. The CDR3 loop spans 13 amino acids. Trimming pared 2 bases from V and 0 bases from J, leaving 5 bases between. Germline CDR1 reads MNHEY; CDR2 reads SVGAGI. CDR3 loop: CASSYINSYEQYF. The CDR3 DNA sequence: TGTGCCAGCAGTTACATTAACTCCTACGAGCAGTACTTC.

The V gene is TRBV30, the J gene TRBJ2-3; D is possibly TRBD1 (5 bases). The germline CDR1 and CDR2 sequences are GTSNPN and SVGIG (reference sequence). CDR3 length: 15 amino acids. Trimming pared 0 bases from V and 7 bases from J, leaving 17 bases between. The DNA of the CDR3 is TGTGCCTGGAGTGTATTCCTGGACAACAGGTATACGCAGTATTTT. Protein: CAWSVFLDNRYTQYF. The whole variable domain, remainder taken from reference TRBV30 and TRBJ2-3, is SQTIHQWPATLVQPVGSPLSLECTVEGTSNPNLYWYRQAAGRGLQLLFYSVGIGQISSEVPQNLSASRPQDRQFILSSKKLLLSDSGFYLCAWSVFLDNRYTQYFGPGTRLTVL.

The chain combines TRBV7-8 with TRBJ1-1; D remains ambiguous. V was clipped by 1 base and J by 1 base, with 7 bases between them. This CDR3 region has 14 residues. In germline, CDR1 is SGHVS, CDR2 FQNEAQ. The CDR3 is CASSLGGSNTEAFF. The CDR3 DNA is TGTGCCAGCAGCTTAGGAGGGTCGAACACTGAAGCTTTCTTT. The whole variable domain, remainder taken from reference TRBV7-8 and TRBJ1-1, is GAGVSQSPRYKVAKRGQDVALRCDPISGHVSLFWYQQALGQGPEFLTYFQNEAQLDKSGLPSDRFFAERPEGSVSTLKIQRTQQEDSAVYLCASSLGGSNTEAFFGQGTRLTVV.

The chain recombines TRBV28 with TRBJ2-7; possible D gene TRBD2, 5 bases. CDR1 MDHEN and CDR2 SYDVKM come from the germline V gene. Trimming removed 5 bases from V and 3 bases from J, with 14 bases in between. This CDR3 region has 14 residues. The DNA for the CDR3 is TGTGCCAGCAGTCCCCGGTTGGGAGTCTACGAGCAGTACTTC. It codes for CASSPRLGVYEQYF.

The CDR3 loop reads CASRLRTGIREAFF. The CDR3, as DNA: TGTGCCAGCAGACTCCGGACAGGGATAAGGGAAGCTTTCTTT. The rearrangement links TRBV6-1 to TRBJ1-1; 8 bases align to TRBD1. The V and J ends lost 6 bases and 8 bases, in that order; junction bases with no gene match: 11. The CDR3 has 14 residues. Germline V CDR1 and CDR2: MNHNS, SASEGT.

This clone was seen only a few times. CDR3 DNA: TGTGCCAGCAGCGCGACACTTGAAGAGACCCAGTACTTC. Translating gives CASSATLEETQYF. The chain is built from TRBV11-2 and TRBJ2-5; D unresolved. Germline CDR1 SGHAT, CDR2 FQNNGV. The CDR3 runs 13 residues. V was clipped by 5 bases and J by 3 bases, with 10 bases between them. Supplemented by reference TRBV11-2 and TRBJ2-5, the full variable domain reads EAGVAQSPRYKIIEKRQSVAFWCNPISGHATLYWYQQILGQGPKLLIQFQNNGVVDDSQLPKDRFSAERLKGVDSTLKIQPAKLEDSAVYLCASSATLEETQYFGPGTRLLVL.

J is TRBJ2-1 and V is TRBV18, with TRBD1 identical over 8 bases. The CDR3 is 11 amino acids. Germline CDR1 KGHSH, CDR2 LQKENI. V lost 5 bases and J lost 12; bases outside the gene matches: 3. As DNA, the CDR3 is TGTGCCAGCTCAACGGACAGGGTGCAGTTCTTC. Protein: CASSTDRVQFF.